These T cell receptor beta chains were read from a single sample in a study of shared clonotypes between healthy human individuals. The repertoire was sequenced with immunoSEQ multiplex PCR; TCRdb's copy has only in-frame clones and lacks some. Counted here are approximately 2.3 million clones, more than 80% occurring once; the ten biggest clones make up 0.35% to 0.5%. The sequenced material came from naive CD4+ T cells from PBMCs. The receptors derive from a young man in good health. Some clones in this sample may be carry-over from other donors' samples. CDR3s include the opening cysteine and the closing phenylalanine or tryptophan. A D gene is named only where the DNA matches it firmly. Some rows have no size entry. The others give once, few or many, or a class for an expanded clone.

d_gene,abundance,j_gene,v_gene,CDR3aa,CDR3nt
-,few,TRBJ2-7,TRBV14,CASSRDTRKKYF,TGTGCCAGCAGTCGAGACACACGAAAAAAGTACTTC
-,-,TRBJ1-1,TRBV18,CASSPRGRGNTEAFF,TGTGCCAGCTCACCACGGGGCAGGGGGAACACTGAAGCTTTCTTT
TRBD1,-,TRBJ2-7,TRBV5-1,CASSRGQGGLEQYF,TGCGCCAGCAGCCGGGGACAGGGAGGTCTCGAGCAGTACTTC
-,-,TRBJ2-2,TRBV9,CASSVLQGTSNTGELFF,TGTGCCAGCAGCGTACTGCAGGGCACATCCAACACCGGGGAGCTGTTTTTT
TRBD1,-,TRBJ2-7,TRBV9,CASSVVRGRGEQYF,TGTGCCAGCAGCGTAGTCAGGGGGCGAGGCGAGCAGTACTTC
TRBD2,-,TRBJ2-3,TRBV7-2,CASSSLAGDTQYF,TGTGCCAGCAGCTCCTTAGCGGGAGATACGCAGTATTTT
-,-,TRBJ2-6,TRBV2,CASSEGSPGANVLTF,TGTGCCAGCAGTGAAGGGAGCCCTGGGGCCAACGTCCTGACTTTC
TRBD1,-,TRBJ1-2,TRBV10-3,CAISATGTGTRNYGYTF,TGTGCCATCAGTGCTACCGGGACAGGGACCCGTAACTATGGCTACACCTTC
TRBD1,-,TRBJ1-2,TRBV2,CASSEFGTGGAENYGYTF,TGTGCCAGCAGTGAATTTGGGACAGGGGGCGCAGAAAACTATGGCTACACCTTC
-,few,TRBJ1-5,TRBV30,CAWGGGYNQPQHF,TGTGCCTGGGGTGGGGGATACAATCAGCCCCAGCATTTT
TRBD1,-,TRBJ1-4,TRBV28,CASSPQTGYGEKLFF,TGTGCCAGCAGTCCGCAGACAGGGTATGGTGAAAAACTGTTTTTT
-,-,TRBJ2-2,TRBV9,CASSVAEWGAGELFF,TGTGCCAGCAGCGTAGCGGAGTGGGGCGCCGGGGAGCTGTTTTTT
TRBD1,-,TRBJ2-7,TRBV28,CASSSNIPGQGLEEQYF,TGTGCCAGCAGTTCGAACATCCCGGGACAGGGTCTTGAAGAGCAGTACTTC
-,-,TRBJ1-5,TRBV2,CASSGLSNQPQHF,TGTGCCAGCAGTGGGCTTAGCAATCAGCCCCAGCATTTT